This passage covers 11 T cell receptor beta chains from one sample sequenced in a study of shared clonotypes between healthy human individuals. Some clones are missing from TCRdb's copy, which holds only in-frame ones; the method was immunoSEQ multiplex PCR. The sample has under 2,500,000 clones; nearly 97% are singletons. The sample was naive CD4+ T cells sorted from blood. Subset: CD45RA+ positively selected. The receptors derive from a man aged 18 to 30 in good health.

The chain has TRBV29-1 and TRBJ1-4; TRBD1 is a possible D gene (5 bases). V was clipped by 6 bases and J by 11 bases, with 10 bases between them. Germline V gene lookup returns CDR1 SQVTM and CDR2 ANQGSEA. The CDR3 sequence is 10 residues long. CDR3 amino acids: CSVLEGKLFF. CDR3 nucleotides: TGCAGCGTCCTTGAGGGGAAACTGTTTTTT.

This sequence joins TRBV7-2 and TRBJ1-6, with TRBD1 matching 9 bases. Germline lookup yields CDR1 SGHTA and CDR2 FQGNSA. CDR3 length: 16 residues. Trimming at V came to 1 base and at J to 9 bases, leaving 7 bases not matched to a gene. In DNA form, the CDR3 reads TGTGCCAGCAGCTTAGTGGGGACAGGGAACGGTTCACCCCTCCACTTT. This sequence encodes CASSLVGTGNGSPLHF.

Of note for this clone: This is likely a read error, given that the CDR3 carries no conserved phenylalanine or tryptophan at its end. The DNA is left out, because the CDR3 cannot be placed on it with certainty; the CDR3 is given as TCRdb lists it. This chain joins TRBV14 and TRBJ1-6. The CDR3 length equals 10 residues, ends included. Germline V CDR1 and CDR2: SGHDN, FVKESK. The CDR3 here is CASSKGPQII.

The chain uses TRBV7-9 and TRBJ2-1, with D hard to call. Germline CDR1 SEHNR, CDR2 FQNEAQ (reference sequence). V was pared by 3 bases and J by 7 bases, with 19 bases between. The length of the CDR3 is 16 residues. For the CDR3, the DNA is TGTGCCAGCAGCTTCTTCGGAGAGGCCCCCTGGAATGAGCAGTTCTTC. Residues: CASSFFGEAPWNEQFF. The full variable domain, completed using reference TRBV7-9 and TRBJ2-1, is DTGVSQNPRHKITKRGQNVTFRCDPISEHNRLYWYRQTLGQGPEFLTYFQNEAQLEKSRLLSDRFSAERPKGSFSTLEIQRTEQGDSAMYLCASSFFGEAPWNEQFFGPGTRLTVL.

The chain links TRBV7-9 to TRBJ1-1; D call uncertain. The germline gives CDR1 SEHNR, CDR2 FQNEAQ (reference sequence). Trimming took 4 bases from V and 8 from J, leaving 14 bases between them. The CDR3 spans 13 residues. CDR3 region: CASSYSKSPEAFF. The CDR3 region has the DNA TGTGCCAGCAGCTATTCTAAAAGCCCCGAAGCTTTCTTT.

The chain combines TRBV6-1 with TRBJ1-6; TRBD1 agrees at 7 bases. Germline V gene lookup returns CDR1 MNHNS and CDR2 SASEGT. The CDR3 is made up of 19 amino acids. V lost 4 bases, J lost 2 bases, and 14 bases stayed unmatched. The CDR3 protein is CASSGYYRDSNPYNSPLHF. CDR3 sequence (DNA): TGTGCCAGCAGTGGGTACTATCGGGACAGCAATCCCTATAATTCACCCCTCCACTTT.

This clone has a single count. Additional DNA sequences in this sample encode the identical CDR3. The chain couples TRBV5-1 to TRBJ2-5; TRBD2 matches 9 bases. In germline, CDR1 is SGHRS, CDR2 YFSETQ. This CDR3 has 15 residues. V lost 0 bases, J lost 4 bases, and 4 bases stayed unmatched. CDR3: CASSLGGGAGETQYF. The CDR3 DNA sequence: TGCGCCAGCAGCTTGGGCGGGGGGGCCGGAGAGACCCAGTACTTC.

The genes are TRBV5-6 and TRBJ2-6; D is possibly TRBD1 or TRBD2 (5 bases each). CDR1 is SGHDT and CDR2 is YYEEEE in the germline V gene. The CDR3 consists of 15 residues. Trimming removed 4 bases at V and 9 bases at J, with 17 bases between. The chain's CDR3 is CASSQQWDGINVLTF. CDR3 nucleotides: TGTGCCAGCAGCCAACAGTGGGACGGGATCAACGTCCTGACTTTC.

About this clone: In the same sample, other DNA sequences code for this CDR3. The chain recombines TRBV5-1 with TRBJ1-5; no clear D gene. The CDR3 runs to 13 residues. The germline CDR1 and CDR2 sequences are SGHRS and YFSETQ. Trimming took off 1 base at V and 5 bases at J, with 7 bases between the two ends. CDR3 protein: CASSLTVDQPQHF. CDR3 in DNA: TGCGCCAGCAGCTTGACAGTAGATCAGCCCCAGCATTTT.

About this clone itself: Other DNA variants within this sample encode the same CDR3. V is TRBV30 and J is TRBJ2-7, with a tentative D call TRBD2 (5 bases). This CDR3 spans 14 amino acids. Trimming took 0 bases from V and 1 from J, leaving 10 bases between them. Germline CDR1 reads GTSNPN; CDR2 reads SVGIG (reference sequence). CDR3 sequence reads: CAWSVQSGSYEQYF. The DNA of the CDR3 is TGTGCCTGGAGTGTACAAAGCGGATCCTACGAGCAGTACTTC.

The chain's CDR3 is CASSRASVGYTF. For the CDR3, the DNA is TGTGCCAGCAGTCGGGCCTCTGTGGGCTACACCTTC. The chain has TRBV2 and TRBJ1-2; D is undetermined. Germline lookup yields CDR1 SNHLY and CDR2 FYNNEI. The CDR3 runs to 12 residues. V was clipped by 5 bases and J by 8 bases, with 12 bases between them.